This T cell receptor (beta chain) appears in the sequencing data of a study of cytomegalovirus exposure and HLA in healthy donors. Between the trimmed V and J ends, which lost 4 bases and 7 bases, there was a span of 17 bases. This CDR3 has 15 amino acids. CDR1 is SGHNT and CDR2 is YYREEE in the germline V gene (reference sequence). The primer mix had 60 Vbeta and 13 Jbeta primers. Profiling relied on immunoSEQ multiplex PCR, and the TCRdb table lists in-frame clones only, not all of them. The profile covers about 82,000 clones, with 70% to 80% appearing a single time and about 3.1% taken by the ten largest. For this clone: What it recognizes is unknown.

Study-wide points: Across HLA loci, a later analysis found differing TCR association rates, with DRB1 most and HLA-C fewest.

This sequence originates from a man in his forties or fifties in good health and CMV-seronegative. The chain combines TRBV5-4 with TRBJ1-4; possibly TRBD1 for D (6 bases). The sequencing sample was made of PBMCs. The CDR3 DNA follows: TGTGCCAGCAGCCGGGGGGGCCAGTCGAGTGAAAAACTGTTTTTT. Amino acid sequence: CASSRGGQSSEKLFF.